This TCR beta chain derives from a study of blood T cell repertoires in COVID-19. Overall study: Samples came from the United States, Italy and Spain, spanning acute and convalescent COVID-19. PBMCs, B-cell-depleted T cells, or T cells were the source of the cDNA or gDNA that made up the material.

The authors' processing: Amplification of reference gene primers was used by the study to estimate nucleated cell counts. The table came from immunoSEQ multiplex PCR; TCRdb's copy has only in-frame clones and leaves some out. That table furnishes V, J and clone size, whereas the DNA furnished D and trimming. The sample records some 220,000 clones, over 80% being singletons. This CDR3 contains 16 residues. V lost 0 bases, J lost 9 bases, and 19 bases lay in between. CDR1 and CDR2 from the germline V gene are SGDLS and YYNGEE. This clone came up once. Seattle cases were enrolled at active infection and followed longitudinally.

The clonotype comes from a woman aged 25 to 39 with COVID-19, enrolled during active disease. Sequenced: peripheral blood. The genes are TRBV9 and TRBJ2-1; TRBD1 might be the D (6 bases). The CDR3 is CASSVVQVGGRGEQFF. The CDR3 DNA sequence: TGTGCCAGCAGCGTAGTTCAAGTAGGGGGAAGGGGTGAGCAGTTCTTC.